This T cell receptor beta chain was sequenced during a study of blood T cell repertoires in COVID-19. Overall study: The study drew acute and convalescent COVID-19 samples from the United States, Italy and Spain. Sources were T cells, B-cell-depleted T cells, or PBMCs; the material itself was cDNA or gDNA.

The germline V and J ends were trimmed by 0 bases and 4 bases, with 7 bases remaining between them. The CDR3 has 13 residues. Per the germline V gene, CDR1 is SGDLS and CDR2 is YYNGEE. A word on this clone: The identical CDR3 is also encoded by other nucleotide sequences in the sample.

Seattle-derived patients entered the study during active infection and were followed longitudinally. Authors' analysis steps: Researchers report that nucleated cell counts were estimated from reference gene primer amplification. Clones were sequenced by immunoSEQ multiplex PCR, and TCRdb holds only the in-frame ones, with some missing. The DNA was the basis for D and trimming; V, J and clone size are from that table. This repertoire shows a few hundred thousand clones, approximately 90% found once; its top ten account for 10% to 15%. The sequenced sample was peripheral blood. The gene calls are TRBV9 and TRBJ1-1, with D perhaps TRBD1 (5 bases). The sequence was obtained from a woman in her fifties or sixties with COVID-19, enrolled during active disease. The CDR3 reads CASSVDGGTEAFF. The CDR3 bases are TGTGCCAGCAGCGTAGACGGGGGCACTGAAGCTTTCTTT.